This TCR beta chain was profiled in a study of T cell repertoires in cytomegalovirus infection (dated by TCRdb to the late 2010s). The study in broad terms: Donor HLA type was relevant to the analysis, because carriage of CMV infection together with the matching HLA type was indicated by public TCR beta signatures.

Here V drops 5 bases and J drops 7 bases, and the junction holds 7 bases not matched to any gene. The CDR3 holds 14 amino acids from the cysteine to the phenylalanine. The DNA shown is the 42-base CDR3, in frame from base 1. For CDR1 and CDR2, the germline V gene lists SGHTA and FQGNSA. This clonotype was seen at least ten times. It lacks a known antigen. Base-call qualities are not available, and no considerably larger clone is one nucleotide away. Broad study findings and their caveats: The ex vivo response was dominated by HLA-C-restricted CMV-specific TCR beta clonotypes, and the single most frequent clonotype in two of eight donors was supplied by these HLA-C-restricted clonotypes. In both this cohort and an independent roughly 360-donor cohort, the cumulative frequency of public TCR beta family members distinguished carriers of CMV infection plus the relevant HLA type.

Sequencer: Illumina HiSeq 1500. TCRdb trimmed public reads at Q25 via fastp, called clones via MiXCR and kept in-frame beta chains. Rows with a matching CDR3 protein are joined into one entry that keeps the most common DNA and genes. For this sample there are about 130,000 distinct CDR3 sequences; roughly 9% appear just once. About 9.4% of the sample comes from the top ten. This sequence was found in a human donor in good health (CMV status not recorded). Some clones in this sample may be carry-over from other donors' samples. Recombination connected TRBV7-2 to TRBJ1-5, with 8 bases aligning to TRBD1. What was sequenced was PBMCs. The DNA sequence is given as TGTGCCAGCAGCCCACGGACAGGGTTGCAGCCCCAGCATTTT. The encoded protein is CASSPRTGLQPQHF.